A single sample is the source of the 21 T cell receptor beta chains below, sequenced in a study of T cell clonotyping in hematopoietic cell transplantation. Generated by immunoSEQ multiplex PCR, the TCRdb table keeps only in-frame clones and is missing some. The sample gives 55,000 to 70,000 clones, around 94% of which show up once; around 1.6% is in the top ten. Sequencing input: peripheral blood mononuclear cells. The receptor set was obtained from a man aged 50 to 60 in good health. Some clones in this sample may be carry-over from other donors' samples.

In DNA, the CDR3 is TGCAGCCCCGACTCGGGAGACGAGCAGTACTTC. This gives the protein CSPDSGDEQYF. The chain uses TRBV20-1 and TRBJ2-7; D might be TRBD2 (6 bases). CDR3 length equals 11 residues. Germline CDR1 DFQATT, CDR2 SNEGSKA (reference sequence).

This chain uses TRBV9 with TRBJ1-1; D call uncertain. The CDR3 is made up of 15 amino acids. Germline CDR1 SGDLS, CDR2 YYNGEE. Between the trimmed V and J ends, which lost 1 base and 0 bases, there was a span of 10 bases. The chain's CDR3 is CASSVLGLLNTEAFF. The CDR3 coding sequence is TGTGCCAGCAGCGTATTAGGACTGCTGAACACTGAAGCTTTCTTT.

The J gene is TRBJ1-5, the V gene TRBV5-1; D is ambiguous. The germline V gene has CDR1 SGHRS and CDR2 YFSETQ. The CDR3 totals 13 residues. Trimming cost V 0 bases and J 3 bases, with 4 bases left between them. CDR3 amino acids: CASSLGLNQPQHF. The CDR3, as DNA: TGCGCCAGCAGCTTGGGTCTCAATCAGCCCCAGCATTTT. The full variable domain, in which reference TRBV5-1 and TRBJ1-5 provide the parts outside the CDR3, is KAGVTQTPRYLIKTRGQQVTLSCSPISGHRSVSWYQQTPGQGLQFLFEYFSETQRNKGNFPGRFSGRQFSNSRSEMNVSTLELGDSALYLCASSLGLNQPQHFGDGTRLSIL.

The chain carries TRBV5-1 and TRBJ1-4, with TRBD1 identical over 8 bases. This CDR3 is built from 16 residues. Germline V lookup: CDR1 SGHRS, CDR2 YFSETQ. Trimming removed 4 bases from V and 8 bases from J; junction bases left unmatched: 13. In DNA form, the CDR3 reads TGCGCCAGCAGCCGCGACGGAACAGGGGGTTTGGAAAAACTGTTTTTT. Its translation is CASSRDGTGGLEKLFF. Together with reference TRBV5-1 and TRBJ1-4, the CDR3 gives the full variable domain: KAGVTQTPRYLIKTRGQQVTLSCSPISGHRSVSWYQQTPGQGLQFLFEYFSETQRNKGNFPGRFSGRQFSNSRSEMNVSTLELGDSALYLCASSRDGTGGLEKLFFGSGTQLSVL.

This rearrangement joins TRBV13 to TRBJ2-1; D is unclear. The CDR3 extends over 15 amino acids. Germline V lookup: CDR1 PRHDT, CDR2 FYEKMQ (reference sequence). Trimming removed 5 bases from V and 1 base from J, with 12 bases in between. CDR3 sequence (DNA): TGTGCCAGCAGCCCTTATCCTTGGTCCTACAATGAGCAGTTCTTC. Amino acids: CASSPYPWSYNEQFF.

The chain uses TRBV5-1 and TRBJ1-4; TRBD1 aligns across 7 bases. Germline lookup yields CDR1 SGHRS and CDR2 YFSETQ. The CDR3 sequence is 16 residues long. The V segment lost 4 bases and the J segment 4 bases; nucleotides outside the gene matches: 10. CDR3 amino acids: CASSPKDRAINEKLFF. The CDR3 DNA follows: TGCGCCAGCAGCCCCAAAGACAGGGCCATTAATGAAAAACTGTTTTTT. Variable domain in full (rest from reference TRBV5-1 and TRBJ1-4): KAGVTQTPRYLIKTRGQQVTLSCSPISGHRSVSWYQQTPGQGLQFLFEYFSETQRNKGNFPGRFSGRQFSNSRSEMNVSTLELGDSALYLCASSPKDRAINEKLFFGSGTQLSVL.

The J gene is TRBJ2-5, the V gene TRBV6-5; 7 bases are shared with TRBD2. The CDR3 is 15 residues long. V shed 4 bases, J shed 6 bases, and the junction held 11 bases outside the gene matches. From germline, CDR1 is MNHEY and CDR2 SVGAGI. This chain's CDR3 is CASSSPKAGKQTQYF. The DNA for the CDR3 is TGTGCCAGCAGTTCCCCCAAAGCGGGGAAGCAGACCCAGTACTTC.

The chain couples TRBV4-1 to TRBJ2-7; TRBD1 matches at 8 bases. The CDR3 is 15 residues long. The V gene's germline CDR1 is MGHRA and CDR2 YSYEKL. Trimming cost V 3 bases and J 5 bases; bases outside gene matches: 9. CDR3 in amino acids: CASSHLDRERNEQYF. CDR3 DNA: TGCGCCAGCAGCCACTTGGACAGGGAACGAAACGAGCAGTACTTC.

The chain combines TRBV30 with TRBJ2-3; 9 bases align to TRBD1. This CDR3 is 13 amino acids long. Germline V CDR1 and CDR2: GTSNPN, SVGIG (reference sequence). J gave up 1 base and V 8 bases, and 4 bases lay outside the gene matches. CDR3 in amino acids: CASRDRGTDTQYF. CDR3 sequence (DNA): TGTGCCAGCCGGGACAGGGGCACAGATACGCAGTATTTT.

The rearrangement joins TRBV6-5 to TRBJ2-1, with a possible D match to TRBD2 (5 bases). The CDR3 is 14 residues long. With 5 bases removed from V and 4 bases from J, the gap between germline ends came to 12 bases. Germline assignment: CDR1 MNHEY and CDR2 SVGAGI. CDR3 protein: CASSPRGYYNEQFF. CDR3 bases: TGTGCCAGCAGTCCCCGAGGGTATTACAATGAGCAGTTCTTC.

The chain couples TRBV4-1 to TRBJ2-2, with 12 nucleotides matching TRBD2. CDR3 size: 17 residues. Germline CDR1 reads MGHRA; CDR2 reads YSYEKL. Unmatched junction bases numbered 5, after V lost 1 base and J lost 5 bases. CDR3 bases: TGCGCCAGCAGCCAAGGACTAGCGGGAGTATGGACCGGGGAGCTGTTTTTT. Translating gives CASSQGLAGVWTGELFF.

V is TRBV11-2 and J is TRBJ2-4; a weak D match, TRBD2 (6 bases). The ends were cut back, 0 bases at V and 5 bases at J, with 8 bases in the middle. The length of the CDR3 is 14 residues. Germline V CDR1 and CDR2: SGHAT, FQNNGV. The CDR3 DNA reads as TGTGCCAGCAGCTTAGACGGGGGAGAAAACATTCAGTACTTC. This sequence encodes CASSLDGGENIQYF.

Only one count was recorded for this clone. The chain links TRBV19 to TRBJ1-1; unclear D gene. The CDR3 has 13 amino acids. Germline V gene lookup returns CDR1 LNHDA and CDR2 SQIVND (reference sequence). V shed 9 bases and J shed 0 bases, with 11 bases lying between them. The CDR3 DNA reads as TGTGCCAGCCGGGATAAGATGAACACTGAAGCTTTCTTT. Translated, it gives CASRDKMNTEAFF.

CDR3 loop: CASSFDLYGYTF. CDR3 bases: TGTGCCAGCAGCTTTGACCTCTATGGCTACACCTTC. The chain uses TRBV7-2 and TRBJ1-2; D unclear. The CDR3 is 12 residues long. Germline CDR1 SGHTA, CDR2 FQGNSA. Trimming stripped 3 bases from V and 4 bases from J, with 6 bases between. Complete variable domain (other parts from reference TRBV7-2 and TRBJ1-2): GAGVSQSPSNKVTEKGKDVELRCDPISGHTALYWYRQSLGQGLEFLIYFQGNSAPDKSGLPSDRFSAERTGGSVSTLTIQRTQQEDSAVYLCASSFDLYGYTFGSGTRLTVV.

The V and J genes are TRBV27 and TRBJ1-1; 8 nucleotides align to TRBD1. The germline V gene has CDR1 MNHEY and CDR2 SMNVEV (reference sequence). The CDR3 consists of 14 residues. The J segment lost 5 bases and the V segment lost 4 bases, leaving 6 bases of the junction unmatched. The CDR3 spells CASSSGQGVTEAFF. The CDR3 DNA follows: TGTGCCAGCAGTTCTGGACAGGGCGTAACTGAAGCTTTCTTT.

CDR3 sequence reads: CASRLAGVSGELFF. The CDR3 bases are TGTGCCAGCAGACTAGCGGGAGTTTCCGGGGAGCTGTTTTTT. The chain couples TRBV7-2 to TRBJ2-2; 11 nucleotides align to TRBD2. The germline CDR1 and CDR2 sequences are SGHTA and FQGNSA. V shed 6 bases and J 6 bases; nucleotides not matched to a gene: 3. The length of the CDR3 is 14 residues.

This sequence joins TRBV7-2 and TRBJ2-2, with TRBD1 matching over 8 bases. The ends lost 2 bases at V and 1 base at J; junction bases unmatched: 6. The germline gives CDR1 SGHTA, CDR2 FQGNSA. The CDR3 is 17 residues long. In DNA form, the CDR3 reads TGTGCCAGCAGCTTACGCAGGGGGCTAGGGAACACCGGGGAGCTGTTTTTT. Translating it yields CASSLRRGLGNTGELFF.

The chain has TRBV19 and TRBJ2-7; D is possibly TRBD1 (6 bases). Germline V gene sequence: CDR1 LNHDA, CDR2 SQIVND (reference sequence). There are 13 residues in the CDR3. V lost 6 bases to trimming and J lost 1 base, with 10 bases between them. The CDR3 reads CASSRGQSYEQYF. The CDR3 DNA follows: TGTGCCAGTAGCCGTGGACAGTCCTACGAGCAGTACTTC.

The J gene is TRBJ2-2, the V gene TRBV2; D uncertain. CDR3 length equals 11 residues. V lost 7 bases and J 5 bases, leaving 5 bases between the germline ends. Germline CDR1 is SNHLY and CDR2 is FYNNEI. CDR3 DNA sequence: TGTGCCAGCACCTGGACCGGGGAGCTGTTTTTT. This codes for CASTWTGELFF.

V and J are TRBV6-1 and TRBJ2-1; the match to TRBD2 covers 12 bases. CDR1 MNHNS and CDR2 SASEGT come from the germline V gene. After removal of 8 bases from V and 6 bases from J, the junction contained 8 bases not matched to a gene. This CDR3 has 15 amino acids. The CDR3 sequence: CASGREGLAGNEQFF. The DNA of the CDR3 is TGTGCCAGCGGGCGGGAGGGACTAGCGGGCAATGAGCAGTTCTTC.

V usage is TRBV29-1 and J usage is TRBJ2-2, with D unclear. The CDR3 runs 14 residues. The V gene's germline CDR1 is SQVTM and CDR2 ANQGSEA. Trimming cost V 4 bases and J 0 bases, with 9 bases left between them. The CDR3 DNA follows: TGCAGCGTTGTTCTGGATCCGAACACCGGGGAGCTGTTTTTT. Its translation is CSVVLDPNTGELFF.